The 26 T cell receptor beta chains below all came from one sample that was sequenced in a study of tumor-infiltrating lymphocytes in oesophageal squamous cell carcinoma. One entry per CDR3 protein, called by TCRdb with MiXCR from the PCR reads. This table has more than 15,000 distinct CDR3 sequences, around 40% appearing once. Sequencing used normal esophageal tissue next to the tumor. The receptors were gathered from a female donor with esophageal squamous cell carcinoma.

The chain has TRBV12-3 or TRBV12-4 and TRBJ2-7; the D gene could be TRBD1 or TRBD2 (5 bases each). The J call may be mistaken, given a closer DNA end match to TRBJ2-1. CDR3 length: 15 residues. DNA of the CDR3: TGTGCCAGCAGTGCCACTAGTGGGGGACACAATGAGCAGTTCTTC. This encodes CASSATSGGHNEQFF.

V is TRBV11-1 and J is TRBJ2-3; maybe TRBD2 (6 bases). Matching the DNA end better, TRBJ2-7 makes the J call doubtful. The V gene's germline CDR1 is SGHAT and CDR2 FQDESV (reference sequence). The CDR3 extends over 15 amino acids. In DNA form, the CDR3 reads TGTGCCAGCAGCTTAGACCTAGCGAATCTCTACGAGCAGTACTTC. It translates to CASSLDLANLYEQYF.

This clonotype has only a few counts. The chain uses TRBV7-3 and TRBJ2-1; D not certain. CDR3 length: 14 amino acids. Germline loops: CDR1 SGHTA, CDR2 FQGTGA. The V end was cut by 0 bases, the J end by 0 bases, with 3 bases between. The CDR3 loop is CASSLTLSYNEQFF. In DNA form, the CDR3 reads TGTGCCAGCAGCTTAACCCTCTCCTACAATGAGCAGTTCTTC.

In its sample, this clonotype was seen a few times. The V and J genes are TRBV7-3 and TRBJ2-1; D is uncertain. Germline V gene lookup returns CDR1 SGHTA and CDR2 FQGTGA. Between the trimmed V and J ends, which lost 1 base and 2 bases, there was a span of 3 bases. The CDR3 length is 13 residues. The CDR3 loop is CASSLNTYNEQFF. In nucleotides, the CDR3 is TGTGCCAGCAGCTTAAACACCTACAATGAGCAGTTCTTC.

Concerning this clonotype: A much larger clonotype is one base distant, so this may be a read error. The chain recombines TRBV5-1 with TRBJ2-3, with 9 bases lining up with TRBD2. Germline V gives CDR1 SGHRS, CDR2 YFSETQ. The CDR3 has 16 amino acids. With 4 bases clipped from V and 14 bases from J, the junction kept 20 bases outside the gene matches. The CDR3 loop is CASSRGSGGNTGELYF. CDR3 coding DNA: TGCGCCAGCAGCCGGGGGAGCGGGGGGAACACCGGGGAGCTGTATTTT.

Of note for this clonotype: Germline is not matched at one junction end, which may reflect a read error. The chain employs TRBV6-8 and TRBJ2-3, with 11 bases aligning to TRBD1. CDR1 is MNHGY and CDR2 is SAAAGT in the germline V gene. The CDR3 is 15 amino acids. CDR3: CAGSVGQGARDTQYF. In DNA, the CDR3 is TGTGCCGGCAGCGTAGGACAGGGGGCAAGGGATACGCAGTATTTT.

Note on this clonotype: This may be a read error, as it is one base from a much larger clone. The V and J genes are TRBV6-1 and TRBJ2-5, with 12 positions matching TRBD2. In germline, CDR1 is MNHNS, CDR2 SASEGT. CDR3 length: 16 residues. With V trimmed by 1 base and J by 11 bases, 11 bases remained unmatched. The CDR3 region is CASSEDHLAGGKKQYF. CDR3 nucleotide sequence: TGTGCCAGCAGTGAAGACCACCTAGCGGGAGGGAAGAAGCAGTACTTC.

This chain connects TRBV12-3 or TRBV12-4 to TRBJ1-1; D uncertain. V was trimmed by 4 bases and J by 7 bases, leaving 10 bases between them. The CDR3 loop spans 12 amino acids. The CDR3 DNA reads TGTGCCAGCAGTTCCGGAACCAGTGAAGCTTTCTTT. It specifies CASSSGTSEAFF.

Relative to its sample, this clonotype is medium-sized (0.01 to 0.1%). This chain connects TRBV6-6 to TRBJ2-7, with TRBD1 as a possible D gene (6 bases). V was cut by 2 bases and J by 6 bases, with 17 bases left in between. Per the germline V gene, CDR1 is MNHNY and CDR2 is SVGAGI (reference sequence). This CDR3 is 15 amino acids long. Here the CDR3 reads CASSYTALRGSEQYF. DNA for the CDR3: TGTGCCAGCAGTTACACGGCCCTCAGGGGTAGCGAGCAGTACTTC.

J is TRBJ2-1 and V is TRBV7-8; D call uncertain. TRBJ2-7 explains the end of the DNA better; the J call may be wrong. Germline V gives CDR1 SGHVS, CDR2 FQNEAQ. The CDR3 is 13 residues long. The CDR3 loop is CASSSRRIYEQYF. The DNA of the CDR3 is TGTGCCAGCAGCTCCCGGCGGATCTACGAGCAGTACTTC.

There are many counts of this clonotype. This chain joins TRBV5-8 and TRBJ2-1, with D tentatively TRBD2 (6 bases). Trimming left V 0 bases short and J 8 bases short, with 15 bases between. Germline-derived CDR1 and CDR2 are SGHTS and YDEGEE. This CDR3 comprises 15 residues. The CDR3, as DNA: TGTGCCAGCAGCTTGGGACAGCCTGGCGGGGATGAGCAGTTCTTC. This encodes CASSLGQPGGDEQFF. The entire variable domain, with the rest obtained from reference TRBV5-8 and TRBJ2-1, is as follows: EAGVTQSPTHLIKTRGQQATLRCSPISGHTSVYWYQQALGLGLQFLLWYDEGEERNRGNFPPRFSGRQFPNYSSELNVNALELEDSALYLCASSLGQPGGDEQFFGPGTRLTVL.

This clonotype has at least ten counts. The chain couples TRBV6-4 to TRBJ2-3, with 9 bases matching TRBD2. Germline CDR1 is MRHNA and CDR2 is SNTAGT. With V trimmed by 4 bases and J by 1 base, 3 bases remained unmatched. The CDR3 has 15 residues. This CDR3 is CASSVVAGGTDTQYF. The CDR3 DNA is TGTGCCAGCAGTGTGGTAGCGGGAGGCACAGATACGCAGTATTTT.

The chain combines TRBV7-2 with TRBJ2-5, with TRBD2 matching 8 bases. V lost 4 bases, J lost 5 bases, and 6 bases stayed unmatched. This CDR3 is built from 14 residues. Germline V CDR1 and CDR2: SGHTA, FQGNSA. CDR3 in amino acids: CASSSSGRGETQYF. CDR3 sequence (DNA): TGTGCCAGCAGCTCGAGCGGGAGAGGTGAGACCCAGTACTTC.

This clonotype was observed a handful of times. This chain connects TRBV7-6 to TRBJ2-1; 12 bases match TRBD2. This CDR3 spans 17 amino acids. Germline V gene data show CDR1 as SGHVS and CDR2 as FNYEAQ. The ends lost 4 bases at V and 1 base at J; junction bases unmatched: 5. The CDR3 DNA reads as TGTGCCAGCAGCTATACTAGCGGGGGGTGGTCCTACAATGAGCAGTTCTTC. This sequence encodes CASSYTSGGWSYNEQFF.

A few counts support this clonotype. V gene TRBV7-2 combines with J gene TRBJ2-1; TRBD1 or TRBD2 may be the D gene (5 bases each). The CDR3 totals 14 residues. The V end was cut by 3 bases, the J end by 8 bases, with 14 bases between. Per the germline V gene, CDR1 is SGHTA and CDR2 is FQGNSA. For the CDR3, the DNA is TGTGCCAGCAGCTTCCGGGACCAAAACGATGAGCAGTTCTTC. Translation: CASSFRDQNDEQFF.

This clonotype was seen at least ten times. This CDR3 is CALQGYLSYEQYF. CDR3 bases: TGTGCCCTACAGGGCTACCTCTCCTACGAGCAGTACTTC. The chain recombines TRBV7-9 with TRBJ2-7; a possible D gene is TRBD1 (6 bases). Germline values: CDR1 SEHNR, CDR2 FQNEAQ (reference sequence). The V gene lost 11 bases and the J gene lost 0 bases, with 14 bases spanning the gap. There are 13 residues in the CDR3.

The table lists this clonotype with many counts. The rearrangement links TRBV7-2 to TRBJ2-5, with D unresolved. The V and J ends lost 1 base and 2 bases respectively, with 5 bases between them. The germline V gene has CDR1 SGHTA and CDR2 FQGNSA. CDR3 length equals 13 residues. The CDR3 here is CASSLVLQETQYF. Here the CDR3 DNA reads TGTGCCAGCAGCTTAGTCTTACAAGAGACCCAGTACTTC.

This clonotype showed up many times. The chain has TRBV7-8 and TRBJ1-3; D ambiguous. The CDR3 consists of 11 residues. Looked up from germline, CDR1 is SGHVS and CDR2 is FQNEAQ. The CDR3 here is CGTGSGNTIYF. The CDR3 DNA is TGTGGGACTGGCTCTGGAAACACCATATATTTT.

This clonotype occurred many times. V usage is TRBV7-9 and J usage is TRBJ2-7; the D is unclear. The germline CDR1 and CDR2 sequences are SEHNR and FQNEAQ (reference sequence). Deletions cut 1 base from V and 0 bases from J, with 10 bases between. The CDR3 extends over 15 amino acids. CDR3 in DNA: TGTGCCAGCAGCTTAGGTGGTAACCCCTCCTACGAGCAGTACTTC. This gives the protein CASSLGGNPSYEQYF.

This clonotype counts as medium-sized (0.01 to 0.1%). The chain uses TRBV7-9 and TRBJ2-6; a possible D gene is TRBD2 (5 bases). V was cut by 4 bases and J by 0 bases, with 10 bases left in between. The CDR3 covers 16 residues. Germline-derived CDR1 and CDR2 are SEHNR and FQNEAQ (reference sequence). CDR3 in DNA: TGTGCCAGCAGCTCTACTAGGGCCTCTGGGGCCAACGTCCTGACTTTC. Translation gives CASSSTRASGANVLTF.

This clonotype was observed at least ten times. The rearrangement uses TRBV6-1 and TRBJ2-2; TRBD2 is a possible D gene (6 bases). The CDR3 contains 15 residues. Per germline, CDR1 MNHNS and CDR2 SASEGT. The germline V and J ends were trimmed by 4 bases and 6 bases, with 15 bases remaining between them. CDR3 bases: TGTGCCAGCAGTGGTGCGACTAGTCTAGCCGGGGAGCTGTTTTTT. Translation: CASSGATSLAGELFF.

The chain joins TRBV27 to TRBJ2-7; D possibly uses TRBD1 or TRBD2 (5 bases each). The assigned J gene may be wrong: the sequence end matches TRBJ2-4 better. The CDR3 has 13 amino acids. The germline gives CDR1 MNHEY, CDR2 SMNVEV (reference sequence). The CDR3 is CASSLSKGHIQYF. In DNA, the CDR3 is TGTGCCAGCAGTTTGAGTAAGGGACACATTCAGTACTTC.

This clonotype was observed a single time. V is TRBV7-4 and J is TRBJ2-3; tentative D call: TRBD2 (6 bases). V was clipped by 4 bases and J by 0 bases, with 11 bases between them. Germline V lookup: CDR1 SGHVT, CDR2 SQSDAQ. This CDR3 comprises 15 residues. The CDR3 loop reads CASSSLGLSTDTQYF. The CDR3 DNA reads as TGTGCCAGCAGCTCACTTGGACTAAGCACAGATACGCAGTATTTT.

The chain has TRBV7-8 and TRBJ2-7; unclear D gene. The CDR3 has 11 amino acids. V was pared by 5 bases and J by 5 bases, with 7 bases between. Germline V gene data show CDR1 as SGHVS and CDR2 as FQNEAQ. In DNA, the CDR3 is TGTGCCAGCAGCCTAATGAACGAGCAGTACTTC. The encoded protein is CASSLMNEQYF.

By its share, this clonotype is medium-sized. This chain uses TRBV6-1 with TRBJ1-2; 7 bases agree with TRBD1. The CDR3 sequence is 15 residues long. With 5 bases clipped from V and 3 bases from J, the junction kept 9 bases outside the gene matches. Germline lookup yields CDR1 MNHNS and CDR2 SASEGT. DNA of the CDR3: TGTGCCAGCAGTCCAACAGGGGAATCGTACTATGGCTACACCTTC. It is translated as CASSPTGESYYGYTF.

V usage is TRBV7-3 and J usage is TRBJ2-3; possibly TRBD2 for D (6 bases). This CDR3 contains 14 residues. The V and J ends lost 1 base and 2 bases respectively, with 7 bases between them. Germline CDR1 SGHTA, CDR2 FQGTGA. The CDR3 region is CASSLMDYTDTQYF. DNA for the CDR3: TGTGCCAGCAGCTTAATGGACTACACAGATACGCAGTATTTT.